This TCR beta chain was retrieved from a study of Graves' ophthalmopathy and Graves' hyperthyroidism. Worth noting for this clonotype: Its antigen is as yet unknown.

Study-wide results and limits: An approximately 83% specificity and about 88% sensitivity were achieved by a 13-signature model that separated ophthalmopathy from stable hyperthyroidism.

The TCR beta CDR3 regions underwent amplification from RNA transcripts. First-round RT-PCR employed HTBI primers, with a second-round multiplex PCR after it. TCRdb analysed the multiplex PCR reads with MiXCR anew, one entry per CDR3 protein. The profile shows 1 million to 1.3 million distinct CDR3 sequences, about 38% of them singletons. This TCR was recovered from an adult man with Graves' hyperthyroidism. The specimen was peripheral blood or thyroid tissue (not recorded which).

The CDR3 here is CASSLVGFDEQYF. The CDR3, as DNA: TGTGCCAGCAGTTTAGTTGGTTTCGACGAGCAGTACTTC. V is TRBV12-3 or TRBV12-4 and J is TRBJ2-7; no definite D call. Deletions cut 1 base from V and 5 bases from J, with 9 bases between. This CDR3 has 13 residues.